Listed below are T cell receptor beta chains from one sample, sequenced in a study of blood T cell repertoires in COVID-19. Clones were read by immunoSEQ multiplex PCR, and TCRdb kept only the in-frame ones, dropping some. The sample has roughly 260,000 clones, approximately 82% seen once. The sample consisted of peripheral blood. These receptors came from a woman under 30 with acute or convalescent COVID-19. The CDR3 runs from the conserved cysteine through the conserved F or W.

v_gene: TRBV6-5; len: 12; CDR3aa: CASGSTENIQYF
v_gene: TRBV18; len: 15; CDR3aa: CASSTRVGATGELFF
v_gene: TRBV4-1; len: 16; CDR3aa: CASSQEGTGGWEKLFF
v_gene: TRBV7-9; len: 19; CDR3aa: CASSYNSYDQGEKVQPQHF
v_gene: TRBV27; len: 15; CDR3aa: CASSLSRTPIDGYTF
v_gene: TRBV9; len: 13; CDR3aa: CASSVGHRAELFF
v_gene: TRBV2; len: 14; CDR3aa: CASSWTGPDEKLFF
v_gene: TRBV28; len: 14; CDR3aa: CASRPGQFNSPLHF
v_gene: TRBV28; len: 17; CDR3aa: CASSLQGAAVYVGELFF
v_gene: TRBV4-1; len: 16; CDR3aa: CASSQVVDRGRETQYF
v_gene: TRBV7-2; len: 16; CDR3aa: CASSSRGFEGTDTQYF
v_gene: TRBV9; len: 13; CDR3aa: CASSVGTVAEAFF
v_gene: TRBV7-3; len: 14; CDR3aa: CASGRGSGANVLTF
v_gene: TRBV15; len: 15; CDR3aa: CATGRMHSTNQPQHF
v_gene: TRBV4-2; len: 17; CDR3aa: CASSQGVSGTSFDEQFF
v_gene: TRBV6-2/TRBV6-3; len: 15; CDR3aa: CASSYGLAGGAEQYF
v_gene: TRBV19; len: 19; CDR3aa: CASSPQTSYVTTSNYEQYF
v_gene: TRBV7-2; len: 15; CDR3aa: CASSSPGQGNTEAFF
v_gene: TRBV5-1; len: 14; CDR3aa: CASSFSTGGDGYTF
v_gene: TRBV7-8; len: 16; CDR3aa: CASTNRTPPLYNEQFF
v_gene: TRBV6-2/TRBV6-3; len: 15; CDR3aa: CASSYDSGFTDTQYF
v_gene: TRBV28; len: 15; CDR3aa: CASSLADRRVLDQFF
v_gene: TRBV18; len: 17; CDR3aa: CASSPRLPSGQTGEQFF
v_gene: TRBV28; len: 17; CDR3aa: CASSLGEGTLAKNIQYF
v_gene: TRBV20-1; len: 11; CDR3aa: CSASQGYGYTF
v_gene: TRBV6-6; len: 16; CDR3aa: CASTHQGNNRRSEAFF
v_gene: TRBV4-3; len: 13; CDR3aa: CASNTSGWDIQYF
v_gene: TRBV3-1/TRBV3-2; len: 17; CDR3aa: CASSHLPSGTSTDTQYF
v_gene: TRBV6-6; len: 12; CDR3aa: CASSYLKGVAFF
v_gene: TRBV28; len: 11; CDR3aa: CASMGNSPLHF
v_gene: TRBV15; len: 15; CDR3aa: CATSIGLAGPGELFF
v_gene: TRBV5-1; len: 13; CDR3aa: CASSLETLYEQYF
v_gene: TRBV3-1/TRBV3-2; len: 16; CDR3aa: CASSLGTGKMNTEAFF
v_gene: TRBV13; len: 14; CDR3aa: CASSFGAGNTEAFF
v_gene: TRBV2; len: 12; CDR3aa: CASSEGEGPVIF
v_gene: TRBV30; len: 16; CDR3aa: CAWSPKETSGSYEQYF
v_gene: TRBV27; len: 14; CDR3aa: CASRDSGYTDTQYF
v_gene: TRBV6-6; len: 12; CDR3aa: CASSPPYGEAFF
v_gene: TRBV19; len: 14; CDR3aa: CASSSRQGNTEAFF
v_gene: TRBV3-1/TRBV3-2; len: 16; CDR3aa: CASSQPHIGAMVEQYF
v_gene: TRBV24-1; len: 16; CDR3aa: CATSPGTGGVQNIQYF
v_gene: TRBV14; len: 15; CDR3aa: CASSQGQPLAYGYTF
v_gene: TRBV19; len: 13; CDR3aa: CASYRGYRETQYF
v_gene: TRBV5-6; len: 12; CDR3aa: CASSLQGETQYF
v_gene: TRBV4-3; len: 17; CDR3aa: CASSQDPATSGYNEQFF
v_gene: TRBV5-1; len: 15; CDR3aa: CASSPTPGQGTEAFF